This T cell receptor (beta chain) was profiled in a study of OX40 agonist ivuxolimab in advanced cancers. Study-level information: Having had anti-PD-1, anti-PD-L1 or anti-CTLA-4 therapy before was allowed, and approximately 40% had some.

Germline CDR1 is MDHEN and CDR2 is SYDVKM. V lost 7 bases, J lost 2 bases, and 15 bases lay in between. The length of the CDR3 is 14 residues. TCRdb's table, derived via immunoSEQ multiplex PCR, lists solely in-frame clones and lacks some. Of about 13,000 clones in the sample, 82% were seen once. Sequences were derived from CD4+ or CD8+ T cells sorted from blood, sampled in a trial of the OX40 agonist ivuxolimab. The chain is built from TRBV28 and TRBJ2-7; D perhaps matches TRBD1 (6 bases). This sequence was found in an adult with an advanced solid tumor such as melanoma, head and neck, liver or kidney cancer. This CDR3 is CASIGRTATYEQYF. As DNA, the CDR3 is TGTGCCAGCATTGGACGGACAGCAACCTACGAGCAGTACTTC.